This T cell receptor beta chain came from a study of cytomegalovirus exposure and HLA in healthy donors. General observations from the study: Previous analysis showed most TCR beta V segments were productive about 87% or about 30% of the time.

Germline CDR1 reads SGHAT; CDR2 reads FQNNGV. There are 14 residues in the CDR3. Trimming shortened V by 1 base and J by 0 bases, and 6 bases separated the two germline ends. It was with 60 Vbeta and 13 Jbeta primers that the PCR ran. Data came from immunoSEQ multiplex PCR; TCRdb stores just in-frame clones and leaves some out. This table holds some 130,000 clones, about four fifths found once. For this clone: Its antigen is undetermined.

The rearrangement joins TRBV11-2 to TRBJ1-2; D gene ambiguous. The clonotype comes from a male donor in good health and CMV-seropositive. Sequencing was performed on PBMCs. In nucleotides, the CDR3 is TGTGCCAGCAGCTTAGGAACATCTAACTATGGCTACACCTTC. Amino acids: CASSLGTSNYGYTF. The full variable domain, rest sourced from reference TRBV11-2 and TRBJ1-2, is EAGVAQSPRYKIIEKRQSVAFWCNPISGHATLYWYQQILGQGPKLLIQFQNNGVVDDSQLPKDRFSAERLKGVDSTLKIQPAKLEDSAVYLCASSLGTSNYGYTFGSGTRLTVV.